Below, 18 T cell receptor beta chains from the same sample are listed, as sequenced in a study of CD8 T cells in ankylosing spondylitis. Study findings and constraints: Blood of patients with ankylosing spondylitis appeared to be characterized by a TCR beta motif of eight or nine highly homologous variants.

TCRdb re-called the 5' RACE reads with MiXCR, one entry per CDR3 protein. The sample carries some 400,000 distinct CDR3 sequences, under 25% recorded once. The antigens these receptors bind are not known. Sequenced sample: blood, either unsorted or a sorted T cell fraction (not recorded which). All receptors come from a male donor with ankylosing spondylitis.

This chain connects TRBV14 to TRBJ2-7; TRBD1 aligns across 7 bases. This CDR3 is 14 amino acids long. Trimming removed 1 base from V and 3 bases from J; junction bases left unmatched: 3. The V gene's germline CDR1 is SGHDN and CDR2 FVKESK. The CDR3 loop is CASSQGDSRYEQYF. CDR3 nucleotides: TGTGCCAGCAGCCAAGGGGACAGCCGCTACGAGCAGTACTTC.

This clonotype was detected only a few times. J is TRBJ2-3 and V is TRBV12-3 or TRBV12-4, with TRBD2 matching 11 bases. Trimming at V came to 5 bases and at J to 4 bases, leaving 14 bases not matched to a gene. The CDR3 has 18 amino acids. This chain's CDR3 is CASSPPSGRPHRADTQYF. CDR3 bases: TGTGCCAGCAGTCCACCTAGCGGGAGGCCCCACCGCGCAGATACGCAGTATTTT.

This clonotype was picked up a small number of times. The V call is TRBV2, the J call TRBJ1-2; D is perhaps TRBD1 (5 bases). The germline CDR1 and CDR2 sequences are SNHLY and FYNNEI. The V end lost 2 bases, the J end lost 7 bases, and 11 bases lay between the germline ends. The CDR3 length is 13 residues. CDR3 DNA: TGTGCCAGCAGTGAAAGGGGCCCCCTTGGCTACACCTTC. It is translated as CASSERGPLGYTF. Based on the CDR3 plus reference TRBV2 and TRBJ1-2, the full variable domain is EPEVTQTPSHQVTQMGQEVILRCVPISNHLYFYWYRQILGQKVEFLVSFYNNEISEKSEIFDDQFSVERPDGSNFTLKIRSTKLEDSAMYFCASSERGPLGYTFGSGTRLTVV.

This clonotype was counted a few times. In DNA, the CDR3 is TGTGCCAGCAGCCCTAACAGGGGTCAAGCTGAAGCTTTCTTT. It is translated as CASSPNRGQAEAFF. The rearrangement joins TRBV7-2 to TRBJ1-1, with 7 bases fitting TRBD1. This CDR3 is 14 amino acids long. The germline CDR1 and CDR2 sequences are SGHTA and FQGNSA. V dropped 5 bases and J dropped 6; count of bases not matched to a gene: 9. Complete variable domain (other parts from reference TRBV7-2 and TRBJ1-1): GAGVSQSPSNKVTEKGKDVELRCDPISGHTALYWYRQSLGQGLEFLIYFQGNSAPDKSGLPSDRFSAERTGGSVSTLTIQRTQQEDSAVYLCASSPNRGQAEAFFGQGTRLTVV.

The V gene is TRBV20-1, the J gene TRBJ2-1; D may be TRBD2 (5 bases). Looked up from germline, CDR1 is DFQATT and CDR2 is SNEGSKA (reference sequence). Trimming removed 0 bases at V and 0 bases at J, with 12 bases between. The CDR3 is 16 residues long. The CDR3: CSARDVRRGSYNEQFF. As DNA, the CDR3 is TGCAGTGCTAGAGATGTGAGACGGGGCTCCTACAATGAGCAGTTCTTC.

This clonotype has just one count. The chain carries TRBV20-1 and TRBJ2-7, with 13 bases identical to TRBD2. In germline, CDR1 is DFQATT, CDR2 SNEGSKA (reference sequence). The CDR3 covers 18 residues. This CDR3 is CCGLSPGLAGSPLGEQYF. The CDR3 DNA reads TGCTGTGGCCTCTCTCCGGGACTAGCGGGAAGCCCACTGGGGGAGCAGTACTTC.

The chain carries TRBV12-3 or TRBV12-4 and TRBJ2-3; TRBD2 agrees at 7 bases. With V trimmed by 4 bases and J by 3 bases, 16 bases remained unmatched. The CDR3 covers 18 residues. CDR3 in DNA: TGTGCCAGCAGTTCTCTCGTGGGCCGACTAGCAGCGACAGATACGCAGTATTTT. It encodes CASSSLVGRLAATDTQYF.

This clonotype was seen a handful of times. The chain couples TRBV7-2 to TRBJ1-2, with TRBD1 matching over 9 bases. The CDR3 consists of 15 residues. From germline, CDR1 is SGHTA and CDR2 FQGNSA. The ends lost 3 bases at V and 6 bases at J; junction bases unmatched: 8. In DNA, the CDR3 is TGTGCCAGCAGCTTTACAGGGGGCGCAGGGGATGGCTACACCTTC. Residues: CASSFTGGAGDGYTF.

V gene TRBV2 combines with J gene TRBJ2-5, with D tentatively TRBD1 or TRBD2 (5 bases each). CDR1 is SNHLY, CDR2 FYNNEI, per germline. The length of the CDR3 is 15 residues. Trimming took 3 bases from V and 7 from J, leaving 18 bases between them. CDR3 sequence reads: CASSELRDAMGTQYF. For the CDR3, the DNA is TGTGCCAGCAGTGAGTTAAGGGACGCGATGGGGACCCAGTACTTC.

This clonotype was observed a few times. The chain joins TRBV28 to TRBJ1-1; no clear D. This CDR3 has 16 residues. Germline CDR1 MDHEN, CDR2 SYDVKM. V was shortened by 1 base and J by 0 bases, with 12 bases between the two germline ends. The CDR3 region is CASSLLSSRVNTEAFF. The CDR3, as DNA: TGTGCCAGCAGTTTATTGTCCTCGCGGGTGAACACTGAAGCTTTCTTT.

This clonotype was seen a handful of times. This sequence joins TRBV12-3 or TRBV12-4 and TRBJ1-1; tentative D call: TRBD1 (5 bases). There are 14 residues in the CDR3. V lost 6 bases, J lost 1 base, and 12 bases lay in between. CDR3 DNA sequence: TGTGCCAGCAGGTCGACAGACCGGAACACTGAAGCTTTCTTT. It codes for CASRSTDRNTEAFF.

The chain links TRBV24-1 to TRBJ1-4, with unresolved D. Germline V lookup: CDR1 KGHDR, CDR2 SFDVKD. V was pared by 0 bases and J by 3 bases, with 13 bases between. The CDR3 consists of 17 residues. CDR3 DNA sequence: TGTGCCACCAGTGATTTGGGCCCTGGTGGCCCTAATGAAAAACTGTTTTTT. Translated: CATSDLGPGGPNEKLFF.

This clonotype was seen more than once but under ten times. The rearrangement uses TRBV5-1 and TRBJ2-3; D may be TRBD1 or TRBD2 (5 bases each). This CDR3 contains 17 residues. The germline gives CDR1 SGHRS, CDR2 YFSETQ. Trimming shortened V by 0 bases and J by 7 bases, and 21 bases separated the two germline ends. The DNA of the CDR3 is TGCGCCAGCAGCTTGGTCCCGGGACCAGGGCTGGATAATACGCAGTATTTT. It codes for CASSLVPGPGLDNTQYF.

This clonotype was seen a handful of times. The chain employs TRBV7-8 and TRBJ2-1; a weak D match, TRBD1 (5 bases). CDR1 is SGHVS, CDR2 FQNEAQ, per germline. This CDR3 has 13 amino acids. With 3 bases removed from V and 9 bases from J, the gap between germline ends came to 12 bases. The chain's CDR3 is CASSFPVQGEQFF. CDR3 DNA sequence: TGTGCCAGCAGCTTCCCAGTTCAGGGTGAGCAGTTCTTC. The complete variable domain, with remaining parts taken from reference TRBV7-8 and TRBJ2-1, reads GAGVSQSPRYKVAKRGQDVALRCDPISGHVSLFWYQQALGQGPEFLTYFQNEAQLDKSGLPSDRFFAERPEGSVSTLKIQRTQQEDSAVYLCASSFPVQGEQFFGPGTRLTVL.

This clonotype was seen a handful of times. J is TRBJ2-7 and V is TRBV20-1; 11 nucleotides align to TRBD2. The V gene end was trimmed by 3 bases and the J gene end by 4 bases; junction bases not matched to a gene: 11. The CDR3 covers 16 residues. Germline CDR1 is DFQATT and CDR2 is SNEGSKA (reference sequence). In DNA form, the CDR3 reads TGCAGTGCTAGGGATCCTAGCGGGAGGTGGGGATACGAGCAGTACTTC. Its protein product is CSARDPSGRWGYEQYF.

The rearrangement uses TRBV7-2 and TRBJ1-5, with 12 bases that match TRBD1. CDR1 and CDR2 (germline): SGHTA, FQGNSA. V lost 4 bases to trimming and J lost 5 bases; unmatched junction nucleotides: 6. The CDR3 contains 16 residues. CDR3 sequence (DNA): TGTGCCAGCAGCTCGGTGGGACAGGGGGCCTATCAGCCCCAGCATTTT. As protein: CASSSVGQGAYQPQHF.

The chain carries TRBV20-1 and TRBJ2-5; TRBD1 agrees at 12 bases. V dropped 5 bases and J dropped 6; count of bases not matched to a gene: 10. Per the germline V gene, CDR1 is DFQATT and CDR2 is SNEGSKA (reference sequence). The CDR3 totals 15 residues. In DNA, the CDR3 is TGCAGTGCTCGCCAAGCGGGACAGGGGGCGAAGACCCAGTACTTC. Translation gives CSARQAGQGAKTQYF.

The V call is TRBV4-2, the J call TRBJ1-2; D remains unclear. The CDR3 extends over 16 amino acids. Per germline, CDR1 LGHNA and CDR2 YNFKEQ. Trimming cost V 0 bases and J 0 bases, with 11 bases left between them. The CDR3 region is CASSQDWADPNYGYTF. The CDR3 bases are TGTGCCAGCAGCCAAGATTGGGCAGACCCTAACTATGGCTACACCTTC.